This T cell receptor (beta chain) was captured in a study of glioma-infiltrating T cells. General study findings and limits: Tissue-blood divergence was below expectation in non-neoplastic patients, above in gliomas.

Using RNA template, CDR3s of TCR alpha and beta were amplified with iRepertoire arm-PCR. One-step reverse transcription and amplification started from around 100-400 ng of tissue mRNA or PBMC total RNA. TCRdb reprocessed the multiplex PCR reads with MiXCR, giving one entry per CDR3 protein. The table shows 100,000 to 150,000 distinct CDR3 sequences, with around 23% occurring only once. This CDR3 has 15 residues. V was pared by 2 bases and J by 1 base, with 11 bases between. CDR1 ENHRY and CDR2 SYGVKD come from the germline V gene. As for this clonotype: Its antigen remains unidentified.

The TCR was taken from a human donor with low-grade glioma or glioblastoma, undergoing nonglioma brain surgery, or in good health (not recorded which). Sequencing was done on a sample of glioma tissue, nonneoplastic brain tissue, or PBMCs (not recorded which). V usage is TRBV10-3 and J usage is TRBJ2-5, with D perhaps matching TRBD2 (7 bases). The chain's CDR3 is CAISEGGGPQETQYF. The CDR3 DNA sequence: TGTGCCATCAGTGAGGGCGGGGGCCCCCAAGAGACCCAGTACTTC.